A selection of T cell receptor beta chains follows, all from one sample in a study of human T cells and chemical hapten exposure. Each CDR3 protein gets one entry after TCRdb re-called the RACE reads with MiXCR. The profile shows around 360,000 distinct CDR3 sequences, more than 5% of them singletons. The sequenced sample was whole blood, obtained in connection with sensitization to the hapten diphenylcyclopropenone (DPC). Receptors were obtained from a young woman with alopecia areata. Some clones in this sample may be carry-over from other donors' samples. Each CDR3 is given with its conserved first and last residue. Fields, in order: V gene, D gene, J gene, clone size, CDR3 protein, CDR3 DNA. The D gene is left open where the match is weak. Size values are once, few and many counts, or a class for expanded clones, and some rows have none.

v_gene: TRBV24-1
d_gene: TRBD1
j_gene: TRBJ1-5
abundance: many
CDR3aa: CATSDAGRGFNQPQHF
CDR3nt: TGTGCCACCAGTGATGCGGGCAGGGGGTTCAATCAGCCCCAGCATTTT

v_gene: TRBV2
d_gene: .
j_gene: TRBJ1-1
abundance: many
CDR3aa: CASSPDGYTEAFF
CDR3nt: TGTGCCAGCAGCCCGGACGGTTACACTGAAGCTTTCTTT

v_gene: TRBV6-1
d_gene: TRBD2
j_gene: TRBJ2-1
abundance: few
CDR3aa: CASSEPVAGHYNEQFF
CDR3nt: TGTGCCAGCAGTGAACCCGTAGCGGGTCACTACAATGAGCAGTTCTTC

v_gene: TRBV6-6
d_gene: TRBD1
j_gene: TRBJ2-6
abundance: few
CDR3aa: CASSYRTGRSSGANVLTF
CDR3nt: TGTGCCAGCAGTTACCGGACAGGGAGGTCCTCTGGGGCCAACGTCCTGACTTTC

v_gene: TRBV21-1
d_gene: .
j_gene: TRBJ2-2
abundance: .
CDR3aa: CASSKDIHGQGRDTGELFF
CDR3nt: TGTGCCAGCAGCAAAGACATTCACGGACAGGGAAGGGACACCGGGGAGCTGTTTTTT

v_gene: TRBV15
d_gene: .
j_gene: TRBJ2-3
abundance: .
CDR3aa: CATSRGPPGKDTQYF
CDR3nt: TGTGCCACCAGCAGAGGGCCACCGGGGAAAGATACGCAGTATTTT

v_gene: TRBV7-2
d_gene: .
j_gene: TRBJ2-7
abundance: .
CDR3aa: CASSRTPDGYYEQYF
CDR3nt: TGTGCCAGCAGCCGGACACCGGACGGTTACTACGAGCAGTACTTC

v_gene: TRBV27
d_gene: .
j_gene: TRBJ2-7
abundance: many
CDR3aa: CASSPGLTAYEQYF
CDR3nt: TGTGCCAGCAGTCCAGGACTCACTGCCTACGAGCAGTACTTC

v_gene: TRBV3-1
d_gene: .
j_gene: TRBJ2-3
abundance: .
CDR3aa: CASSRGTAPSDTQYF
CDR3nt: TGTGCCAGCAGCCGCGGGACAGCGCCATCAGATACGCAGTATTTT

v_gene: TRBV7-7
d_gene: TRBD2
j_gene: TRBJ2-1
abundance: many
CDR3aa: CASSLELGGAVNEQFF
CDR3nt: TGTGCTAGCAGCTTGGAGCTCGGGGGGGCTGTTAATGAGCAGTTCTTC

v_gene: TRBV20-1
d_gene: .
j_gene: TRBJ1-2
abundance: many
CDR3aa: CSAGREGSNYGYTF
CDR3nt: TGCAGTGCTGGGCGGGAGGGATCTAACTATGGCTACACCTTC

v_gene: TRBV24-1
d_gene: .
j_gene: TRBJ1-5
abundance: few
CDR3aa: CATSDPEYSNQPQHF
CDR3nt: TGTGCCACCAGTGATCCGGAGTATAGCAATCAGCCCCAGCATTTT

v_gene: TRBV11-2
d_gene: TRBD2
j_gene: TRBJ2-1
abundance: .
CDR3aa: CASRSGGALSYNEQFF
CDR3nt: TGTGCCAGCAGGAGCGGGGGAGCCCTTTCCTACAATGAGCAGTTCTTC

v_gene: TRBV28
d_gene: .
j_gene: TRBJ2-7
abundance: many
CDR3aa: CASSLWQRGNTYEQYF
CDR3nt: TGTGCCAGCAGTTTATGGCAGAGGGGGAACACCTACGAGCAGTACTTC

v_gene: TRBV12-3/TRBV12-4
d_gene: .
j_gene: TRBJ2-3
abundance: few
CDR3aa: CASSPPVWQGWNTDTQYF
CDR3nt: TGTGCCAGCAGCCCACCGGTATGGCAGGGGTGGAACACAGATACGCAGTATTTT

v_gene: TRBV7-9
d_gene: .
j_gene: TRBJ2-5
abundance: .
CDR3aa: CASSLRQAQETQYF
CDR3nt: TGTGCCAGCAGCCTCCGACAGGCCCAAGAGACCCAGTACTTC

v_gene: TRBV4-2
d_gene: .
j_gene: TRBJ2-7
abundance: .
CDR3aa: CASSQDQYEQYF
CDR3nt: TGTGCCAGCAGCCAAGATCAGTACGAGCAGTACTTC

v_gene: TRBV7-6
d_gene: .
j_gene: TRBJ1-3
abundance: .
CDR3aa: CASSPRGGNTIYF
CDR3nt: TGTGCCAGCAGCCCCCGGGGAGGAAACACCATATATTTT

v_gene: TRBV6-2/TRBV6-3
d_gene: TRBD1
j_gene: TRBJ1-2
abundance: few
CDR3aa: CASSYRGPYGYTF
CDR3nt: TGTGCCAGCAGTTACAGGGGGCCCTATGGCTACACCTTC

v_gene: TRBV6-7
d_gene: .
j_gene: TRBJ2-7
abundance: .
CDR3aa: CASSYGTTLYEQYF
CDR3nt: TGTGCCAGCAGTTACGGGACAACCCTCTACGAGCAGTACTTC

v_gene: TRBV27
d_gene: TRBD2
j_gene: TRBJ2-1
abundance: .
CDR3aa: CASSLGHLAGGPEQFF
CDR3nt: TGTGCCAGCAGTTTGGGTCACTTAGCGGGGGGGCCCGAGCAGTTCTTC

v_gene: TRBV20-1
d_gene: .
j_gene: TRBJ1-1
abundance: few
CDR3aa: CSAPQRIQEGTFF
CDR3nt: TGCAGTGCTCCCCAAAGGATACAAGAAGGGACTTTCTTT

v_gene: TRBV29-1
d_gene: .
j_gene: TRBJ1-1
abundance: many
CDR3aa: CSVTRDMNTEAFF
CDR3nt: TGCAGCGTTACCAGGGACATGAACACTGAAGCTTTCTTT

v_gene: TRBV7-2
d_gene: .
j_gene: TRBJ1-2
abundance: .
CDR3aa: CASSPPGRMGYTF
CDR3nt: TGTGCCAGCAGCCCACCCGGACGGATGGGCTACACCTTC

v_gene: TRBV7-2
d_gene: .
j_gene: TRBJ1-5
abundance: few
CDR3aa: CASSTRDAQPQHF
CDR3nt: TGTGCCAGCAGCACCAGGGACGCTCAGCCCCAGCATTTT

v_gene: TRBV5-4
d_gene: TRBD1
j_gene: TRBJ1-1
abundance: .
CDR3aa: CASSSTGGIDEAFF
CDR3nt: TGTGCCAGCAGCTCGACAGGGGGCATTGATGAAGCTTTCTTT

v_gene: TRBV6-2/TRBV6-3
d_gene: TRBD2
j_gene: TRBJ2-7
abundance: .
CDR3aa: CASARGGPFHEQYF
CDR3nt: TGTGCCAGCGCCCGCGGGGGGCCCTTCCACGAGCAGTACTTC

v_gene: TRBV2
d_gene: .
j_gene: TRBJ1-1
abundance: .
CDR3aa: CASLQDLNTEAFF
CDR3nt: TGTGCCAGCTTACAGGATTTGAACACTGAAGCTTTCTTT

v_gene: TRBV7-2
d_gene: .
j_gene: TRBJ2-4
abundance: few
CDR3aa: CASSLRGTGAKNIQYF
CDR3nt: TGTGCCAGCAGCCTCCGAGGGACCGGGGCCAAAAACATTCAGTACTTC

v_gene: TRBV6-5
d_gene: .
j_gene: TRBJ1-2
abundance: .
CDR3aa: CASSYSSQGSPPNYGYTF
CDR3nt: TGTGCCAGCAGTTACTCGAGTCAGGGAAGCCCTCCTAACTATGGCTACACCTTC

v_gene: TRBV9
d_gene: TRBD2
j_gene: TRBJ2-3
abundance: .
CDR3aa: CASSPRVTSGVADTQYF
CDR3nt: TGTGCCAGCAGCCCCCGAGTGACTAGCGGGGTAGCAGATACGCAGTATTTT

v_gene: TRBV25-1
d_gene: .
j_gene: TRBJ2-5
abundance: many
CDR3aa: CASSLEVPETQYF
CDR3nt: TGTGCCAGCAGCCTTGAGGTCCCGGAGACCCAGTACTTC

v_gene: TRBV5-1
d_gene: .
j_gene: TRBJ1-5
abundance: many
CDR3aa: CASSTGTDNQPQHF
CDR3nt: TGCGCCAGCAGCACAGGGACTGACAATCAGCCCCAGCATTTT

v_gene: TRBV9
d_gene: .
j_gene: TRBJ2-3
abundance: .
CDR3aa: CASSVVIDTDTQYF
CDR3nt: TGTGCCAGCAGCGTAGTAATAGACACAGATACGCAGTATTTT

v_gene: TRBV7-9
d_gene: .
j_gene: TRBJ2-5
abundance: many
CDR3aa: CASSVGRDPKETQYF
CDR3nt: TGTGCCAGCAGCGTTGGAAGGGACCCAAAAGAGACCCAGTACTTC

v_gene: TRBV28
d_gene: .
j_gene: TRBJ1-1
abundance: many
CDR3aa: CASSLIGGPMNTEAFF
CDR3nt: TGTGCCAGCTCCCTTATCGGGGGGCCGATGAACACTGAAGCTTTCTTT

v_gene: TRBV6-2/TRBV6-3
d_gene: .
j_gene: TRBJ1-6
abundance: .
CDR3aa: CASSYDGNNSPLHF
CDR3nt: TGTGCCAGCAGTTACGATGGAAATAATTCACCCCTCCACTTT

v_gene: TRBV20-1
d_gene: .
j_gene: TRBJ2-3
abundance: many
CDR3aa: CSAPPKSTLGGFTDTQYF
CDR3nt: TGCAGTGCTCCCCCCAAATCGACCCTAGGGGGTTTTACAGATACGCAGTATTTT

v_gene: TRBV14
d_gene: TRBD1
j_gene: TRBJ1-1
abundance: many
CDR3aa: CASSVRTGGTEAFF
CDR3nt: TGTGCCAGCAGCGTTCGGACAGGGGGCACTGAAGCTTTCTTT

v_gene: TRBV6-2/TRBV6-3
d_gene: .
j_gene: TRBJ2-2
abundance: .
CDR3aa: CASSYSSDLNTGELFF
CDR3nt: TGTGCCAGCAGTTACTCGTCGGACCTGAACACCGGGGAGCTGTTTTTT

v_gene: TRBV5-1
d_gene: .
j_gene: TRBJ2-7
abundance: .
CDR3aa: CASSLTGNYEQYF
CDR3nt: TGCGCCAGCAGCTTGACAGGGAACTACGAGCAGTACTTC

v_gene: TRBV3-1
d_gene: TRBD2
j_gene: TRBJ2-5
abundance: many
CDR3aa: CASSGLAGGQETQYF
CDR3nt: TGTGCCAGCAGCGGACTAGCGGGGGGGCAAGAGACCCAGTACTTC

v_gene: TRBV6-2/TRBV6-3
d_gene: TRBD2
j_gene: TRBJ2-3
abundance: few
CDR3aa: CASTYGTSGTDTQYF
CDR3nt: TGTGCCAGCACCTACGGGACTAGCGGCACAGATACGCAGTATTTT

v_gene: TRBV28
d_gene: TRBD2
j_gene: TRBJ2-3
abundance: few
CDR3aa: CASSPVTGGPVDTQYF
CDR3nt: TGTGCCAGCAGCCCCGTCACGGGGGGGCCTGTGGATACGCAGTATTTT

v_gene: TRBV28
d_gene: .
j_gene: TRBJ1-6
abundance: .
CDR3aa: CASRMTGFNSPLHF
CDR3nt: TGTGCCAGCAGAATGACAGGCTTTAATTCACCCCTCCACTTT

v_gene: TRBV29-1
d_gene: TRBD1
j_gene: TRBJ1-2
abundance: .
CDR3aa: CSVKTGANYGYTF
CDR3nt: TGCAGCGTCAAGACAGGGGCAAACTATGGCTACACCTTC

v_gene: TRBV3-1
d_gene: .
j_gene: TRBJ1-1
abundance: many
CDR3aa: CASSQVHGNTEAFF
CDR3nt: TGTGCCAGCAGCCAAGTGCACGGGAACACTGAAGCTTTCTTT

v_gene: TRBV7-2
d_gene: TRBD2
j_gene: TRBJ2-7
abundance: .
CDR3aa: CASSLTRASGGHVRSEQYF
CDR3nt: TGTGCCAGCAGCTTAACGAGGGCTAGCGGGGGGCATGTTCGCTCCGAGCAGTACTTC

v_gene: TRBV6-6
d_gene: .
j_gene: TRBJ2-7
abundance: .
CDR3aa: CASSYITDGRGEQYF
CDR3nt: TGTGCCAGCAGTTACATAACGGACGGGAGAGGCGAGCAGTACTTC

v_gene: TRBV12-3/TRBV12-4
d_gene: .
j_gene: TRBJ1-5
abundance: many
CDR3aa: CASSSGHPQKPQHF
CDR3nt: TGTGCCAGCAGTTCCGGACACCCTCAAAAACCCCAGCATTTT

v_gene: TRBV7-9
d_gene: TRBD1
j_gene: TRBJ1-1
abundance: many
CDR3aa: CASSLETGGYTEAFF
CDR3nt: TGTGCCAGCAGCTTAGAGACAGGGGGCTACACTGAAGCTTTCTTT

v_gene: TRBV11-2
d_gene: .
j_gene: TRBJ2-3
abundance: .
CDR3aa: CASSLGRGRWDADTQYF
CDR3nt: TGTGCCAGCAGCTTAGGCCGGGGGAGGTGGGACGCAGATACGCAGTATTTT

v_gene: TRBV27
d_gene: TRBD1
j_gene: TRBJ1-4
abundance: few
CDR3aa: CASTWARTGGGKLFF
CDR3nt: TGTGCCAGCACCTGGGCACGGACAGGGGGAGGAAAACTGTTTTTT